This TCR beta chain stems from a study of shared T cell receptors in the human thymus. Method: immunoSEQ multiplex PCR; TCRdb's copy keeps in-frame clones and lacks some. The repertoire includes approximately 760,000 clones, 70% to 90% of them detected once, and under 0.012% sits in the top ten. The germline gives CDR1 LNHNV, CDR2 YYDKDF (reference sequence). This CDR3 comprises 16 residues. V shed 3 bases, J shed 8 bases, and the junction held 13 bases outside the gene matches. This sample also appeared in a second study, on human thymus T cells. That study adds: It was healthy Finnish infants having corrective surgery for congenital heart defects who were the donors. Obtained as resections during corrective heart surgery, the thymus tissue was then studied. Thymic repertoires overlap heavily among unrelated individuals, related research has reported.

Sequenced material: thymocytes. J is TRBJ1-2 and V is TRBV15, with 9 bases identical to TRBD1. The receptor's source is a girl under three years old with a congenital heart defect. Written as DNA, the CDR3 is TGTGCCACCAGCAGTATTTCACACAGGGGGCCGAAGGGCTACACCTTC. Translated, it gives CATSSISHRGPKGYTF.